This T cell receptor beta chain was found in a study of blood T cell repertoires in COVID-19. Method: immunoSEQ multiplex PCR; TCRdb's copy keeps in-frame clones and lacks some. Among roughly 53,000 clones, 90% to 95% were seen once, and the ten largest hold approximately 2.8%. Sequencing input: peripheral blood. The TCR comes from a human donor in a cohort sampled during active COVID-19.

The CDR3: CASSIPRTGGNTEAFF. The CDR3 DNA sequence: TGTGCCAGTAGTATACCCCGGACAGGGGGGAACACTGAAGCTTTCTTT. The chain has TRBV19 and TRBJ1-1, with 10 bases identical to TRBD1. This CDR3 has 16 amino acids. Germline CDR1 reads LNHDA; CDR2 reads SQIVND (reference sequence). After removal of 2 bases from V and 1 base from J, the junction contained 4 bases not matched to a gene.